Given below is one T cell receptor beta chain in context. Its antigen is not known. The sample belongs to a study of blood T cells in healthy people across ages. Study-level findings and limits: Getting older went along with TCR beta diversity per million T cells dropping roughly linearly.

The CDR3 runs to 14 residues. Germline V CDR1 and CDR2: SGHTA, FQGNSA. With 6 bases removed from V and 0 bases from J, the gap between germline ends came to 8 bases. A second PCR, run for about 7 to 11 cycles, used a sample-barcoded 5' primer plus a J-beta primer mix. Every cDNA molecule bore a tag from a template-switch adaptor containing 12 random nucleotides. TCRdb used MiXCR to reprocess the 5' RACE reads, holding one entry per CDR3 protein. The sample includes more than 700,000 distinct CDR3 sequences, 35% to 50% of them seen just once. Drawn from each donor were roughly 9.4 milliliters of peripheral blood. Total RNA extraction produced at least 6 micrograms (per sample) for the study.

The sample taken for sequencing was blood. This sequence joins TRBV7-2 and TRBJ1-4; D is unresolved. This receptor was identified in an elderly man in good health. This CDR3 is CASRAATTNEKLFF. In nucleotides, the CDR3 is TGTGCCAGCAGGGCGGCAACAACTAATGAAAAACTGTTTTTT. The full variable domain, rest sourced from reference TRBV7-2 and TRBJ1-4, is GAGVSQSPSNKVTEKGKDVELRCDPISGHTALYWYRQSLGQGLEFLIYFQGNSAPDKSGLPSDRFSAERTGGSVSTLTIQRTQQEDSAVYLCASRAATTNEKLFFGSGTQLSVL.